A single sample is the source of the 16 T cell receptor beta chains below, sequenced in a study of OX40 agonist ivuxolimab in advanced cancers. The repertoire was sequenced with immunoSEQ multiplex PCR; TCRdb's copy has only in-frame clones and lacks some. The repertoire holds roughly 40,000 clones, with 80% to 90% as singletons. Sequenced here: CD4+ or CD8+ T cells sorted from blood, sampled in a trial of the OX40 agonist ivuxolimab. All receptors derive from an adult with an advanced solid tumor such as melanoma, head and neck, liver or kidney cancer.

Here the CDR3 reads CASSLAGAYNEQFF. The DNA of the CDR3 is TGCGCCAGCAGCTTAGCGGGGGCCTACAATGAGCAGTTCTTC. The V call is TRBV5-1, the J call TRBJ2-1, with 8 positions matching TRBD2. The CDR3 has 14 amino acids. V gave up 2 bases and J gave up 2 bases; unmatched junction bases: 0. Germline V gene data show CDR1 as SGHRS and CDR2 as YFSETQ.

CDR3 loop: CASSRSSGGQETQYF. The CDR3 DNA reads TGTGCCAGCTCCCGCTCTAGCGGGGGTCAAGAGACCCAGTACTTC. The genes are TRBV18 and TRBJ2-5; 10 bases match TRBD2. Germline V CDR1 and CDR2: KGHSH, LQKENI. The CDR3 totals 15 residues. Trimming at V came to 6 bases and at J to 2 bases, leaving 6 bases not matched to a gene.

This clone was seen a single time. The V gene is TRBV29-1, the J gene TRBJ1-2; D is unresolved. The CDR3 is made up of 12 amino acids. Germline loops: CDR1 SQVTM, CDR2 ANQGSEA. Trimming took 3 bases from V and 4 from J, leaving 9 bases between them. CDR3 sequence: CSVEIGVYGYTF. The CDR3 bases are TGCAGCGTTGAGATCGGGGTCTATGGCTACACCTTC.

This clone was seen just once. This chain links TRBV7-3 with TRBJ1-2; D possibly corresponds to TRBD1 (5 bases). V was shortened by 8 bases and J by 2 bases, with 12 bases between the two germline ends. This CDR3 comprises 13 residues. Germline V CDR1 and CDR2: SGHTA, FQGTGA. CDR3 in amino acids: CASSPGQNYGYTF. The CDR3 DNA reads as TGTGCCAGCTCTCCGGGGCAAAACTATGGCTACACCTTC.

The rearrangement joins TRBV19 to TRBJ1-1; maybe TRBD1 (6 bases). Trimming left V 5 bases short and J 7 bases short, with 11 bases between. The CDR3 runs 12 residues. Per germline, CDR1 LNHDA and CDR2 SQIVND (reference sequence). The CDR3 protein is CASSWQDSEAFF. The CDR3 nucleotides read TGTGCCAGTAGTTGGCAGGACAGTGAAGCTTTCTTT.

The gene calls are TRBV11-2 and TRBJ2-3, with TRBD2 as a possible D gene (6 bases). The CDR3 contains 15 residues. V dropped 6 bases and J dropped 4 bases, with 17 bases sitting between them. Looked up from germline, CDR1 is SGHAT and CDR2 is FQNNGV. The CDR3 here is CASRISRDSPDTQYF. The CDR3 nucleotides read TGTGCCAGCAGAATTAGCCGGGACTCACCAGATACGCAGTATTTT.

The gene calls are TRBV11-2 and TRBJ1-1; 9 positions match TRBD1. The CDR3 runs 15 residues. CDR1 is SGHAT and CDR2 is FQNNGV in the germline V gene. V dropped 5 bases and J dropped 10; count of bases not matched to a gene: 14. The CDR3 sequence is CASSPDRDRVPGAFF. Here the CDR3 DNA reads TGTGCCAGCAGCCCAGATCGGGACAGGGTGCCGGGAGCTTTCTTT.

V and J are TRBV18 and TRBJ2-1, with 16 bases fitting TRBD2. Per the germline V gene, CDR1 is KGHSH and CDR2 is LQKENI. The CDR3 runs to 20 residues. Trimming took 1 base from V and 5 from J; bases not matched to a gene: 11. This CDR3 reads CASSPLPGLAGGPGNNEQFF. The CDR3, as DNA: TGTGCCAGCTCACCACTGCCGGGACTAGCGGGAGGGCCGGGGAACAATGAGCAGTTCTTC.

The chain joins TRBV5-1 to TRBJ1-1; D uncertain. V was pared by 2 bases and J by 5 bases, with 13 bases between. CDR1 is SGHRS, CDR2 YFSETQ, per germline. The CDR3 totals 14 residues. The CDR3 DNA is TGCGCCAGCAGCTTTATGTATTTCGGGACTGAAGCTTTCTTT. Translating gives CASSFMYFGTEAFF.

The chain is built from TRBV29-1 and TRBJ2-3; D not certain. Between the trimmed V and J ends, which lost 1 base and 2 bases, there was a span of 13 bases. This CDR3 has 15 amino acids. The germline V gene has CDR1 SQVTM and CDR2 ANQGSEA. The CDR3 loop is CSVEGETSATDTQYF. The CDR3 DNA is TGCAGCGTTGAAGGCGAAACTTCTGCCACAGATACGCAGTATTTT.

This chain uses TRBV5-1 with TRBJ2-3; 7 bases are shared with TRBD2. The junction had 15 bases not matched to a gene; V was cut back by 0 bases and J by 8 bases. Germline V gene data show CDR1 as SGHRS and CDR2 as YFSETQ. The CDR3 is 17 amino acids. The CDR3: CASSLGPSSGGFATQYF. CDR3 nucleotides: TGCGCCAGCAGCTTGGGTCCTAGCTCGGGAGGCTTCGCTACGCAGTATTTT.

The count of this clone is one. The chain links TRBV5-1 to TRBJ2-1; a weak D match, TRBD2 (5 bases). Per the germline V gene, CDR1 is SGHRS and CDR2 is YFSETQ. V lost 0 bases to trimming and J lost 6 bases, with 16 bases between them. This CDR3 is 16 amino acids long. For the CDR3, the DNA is TGCGCCAGCAGCTTGGTTCCGAGCGGTGGCTTCAATGAGCAGTTCTTC. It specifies CASSLVPSGGFNEQFF.

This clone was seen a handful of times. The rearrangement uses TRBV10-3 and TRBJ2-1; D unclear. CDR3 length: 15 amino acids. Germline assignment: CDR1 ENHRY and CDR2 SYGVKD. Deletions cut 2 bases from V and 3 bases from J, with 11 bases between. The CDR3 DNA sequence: TGTGCCATCAGTGAGGAACCAGGTTACTACAATGAGCAGTTCTTC. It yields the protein CAISEEPGYYNEQFF.

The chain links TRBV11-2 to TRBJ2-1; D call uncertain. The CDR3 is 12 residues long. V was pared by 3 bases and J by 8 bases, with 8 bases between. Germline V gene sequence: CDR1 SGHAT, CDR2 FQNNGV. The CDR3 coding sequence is TGTGCCAGCAGCTTTACGGCCGATGAGCAGTTCTTC. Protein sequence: CASSFTADEQFF.

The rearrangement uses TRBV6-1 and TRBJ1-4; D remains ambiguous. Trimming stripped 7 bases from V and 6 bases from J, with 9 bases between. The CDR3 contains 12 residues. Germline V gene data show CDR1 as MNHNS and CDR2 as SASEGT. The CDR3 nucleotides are TGTGCCAGCATGCTGGGGTATGAAAAACTGTTTTTT. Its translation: CASMLGYEKLFF.

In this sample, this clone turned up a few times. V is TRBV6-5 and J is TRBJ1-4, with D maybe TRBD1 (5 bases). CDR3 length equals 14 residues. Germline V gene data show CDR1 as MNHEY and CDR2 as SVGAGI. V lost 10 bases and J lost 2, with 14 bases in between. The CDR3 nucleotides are TGTGCCACCCCTCAGGGAGGTACTAATGAAAAACTGTTTTTT. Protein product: CATPQGGTNEKLFF.